These 24 T cell receptor beta chains came from one sample sequenced in a study of blood T cell repertoires in COVID-19 (TCRdb year 2020). Library method: the immunoSEQ multiplex PCR assay. TCRdb took over this immuneACCESS table, retaining in-frame rearrangements with V and J assigned. Such tables are incomplete; in checked studies, under half of the missing clones stem from an unresolved V gene, and the remainder is unexplained. Here the sample has about 64,000 clones; 75% to 90% occur a single time. Around an eighth of the sample belongs to the ten largest clones. Source material: peripheral blood. All receptors derive from a human donor in a cohort sampled during active COVID-19.

This chain joins TRBV19 and TRBJ1-5; D gene unclear. The CDR3 totals 15 residues. Trimming left V 3 bases short and J 0 bases short, with 9 bases between. In germline, CDR1 is LNHDA, CDR2 SQIVND (reference sequence). CDR3 amino acids: CASSISSDSNQPQHF. The CDR3 DNA follows: TGTGCCAGTAGTATCTCCTCAGATAGCAATCAGCCCCAGCATTTT.

The J gene is TRBJ2-7, the V gene TRBV21-1; the table's D call TRBD2 went unverified against the DNA. TRBV21-1 is assigned pseudogene status. The CDR3 runs 17 residues. The CDR3 coding sequence is TGTGCCAGCAGCAAAGTAAAAGGGAGGAGAATCTCCTACGAGCAGTACGTC. As protein: CASSKVKGRRISYEQYV.

The chain combines TRBV5-1 with TRBJ2-5, with D perhaps matching TRBD2 (6 bases). From germline, CDR1 is SGHRS and CDR2 YFSETQ. The CDR3 is 17 residues long. Between the trimmed V and J ends, which lost 5 bases and 2 bases, there was a span of 22 bases. The DNA of the CDR3 is TGCGCCAGCAGGCCCCAGCCTGGGCCGGGGGTTCAAGAGACCCAGTACTTC. This gives the protein CASRPQPGPGVQETQYF.

The chain uses TRBV5-8 and TRBJ1-5, with TRBD1 matching over 9 bases. CDR3 size: 15 residues. With 4 bases clipped from V and 7 bases from J, the junction kept 9 bases outside the gene matches. Germline lookup yields CDR1 SGHTS and CDR2 YDEGEE. As DNA, the CDR3 is TGTGCCAGCAGCCGGGACAGGGCAGTTCGACAGCCCCAGCATTTT. Translation gives CASSRDRAVRQPQHF.

In its sample, this clone was seen once. This chain uses TRBV10-3 with TRBJ1-5; the D is unclear. V lost 4 bases, J lost 3 bases, and 10 bases lay in between. The CDR3 length is 14 residues. Germline assignment: CDR1 ENHRY and CDR2 SYGVKD. This CDR3 reads CAISGSRNNQPQHF. In DNA form, the CDR3 reads TGTGCCATCAGTGGGTCTAGAAACAATCAGCCCCAGCATTTT.

The J gene is TRBJ2-1, the V gene TRBV15, with TRBD2 identical over 13 bases. Per germline, CDR1 LNHNV and CDR2 YYDKDF (reference sequence). The CDR3 has 15 residues. Losses at the gene ends were 5 bases for V and 7 bases for J; bases not matched to a gene: 5. CDR3 protein: CATSGGTSGVNEQFF. CDR3 coding DNA: TGTGCCACCAGCGGTGGGACTAGCGGGGTAAATGAGCAGTTCTTC.

The V gene is TRBV11-2, the J gene TRBJ2-7; 9 bases are shared with TRBD1. CDR3 length: 13 residues. CDR1 is SGHAT, CDR2 FQNNGV, per germline. The trim removed 3 bases at V and 6 bases at J, leaving 3 bases unmatched. DNA of the CDR3: TGTGCCAGCAGCTTCCGACAGGGGGTCGAGCAGTACGTC. Amino acid sequence: CASSFRQGVEQYV.

The count of this clone is one. The gene calls are TRBV2 and TRBJ2-5, with a possible D match to TRBD2 (5 bases). V was shortened by 3 bases and J by 1 base, with 6 bases between the two germline ends. This CDR3 spans 13 amino acids. Looked up from germline, CDR1 is SNHLY and CDR2 is FYNNEI. In DNA form, the CDR3 reads TGTGCCAGCAGTGATCTAGCCCAAGAGACCCAGTACTTC. Translating gives CASSDLAQETQYF. The full variable domain, completed using reference TRBV2 and TRBJ2-5, is EPEVTQTPSHQVTQMGQEVILRCVPISNHLYFYWYRQILGQKVEFLVSFYNNEISEKSEIFDDQFSVERPDGSNFTLKIRSTKLEDSAMYFCASSDLAQETQYFGPGTRLLVL.

The rearrangement joins TRBV9 to TRBJ1-2, with 9 bases that match TRBD1. The CDR3 loop spans 15 amino acids. V dropped 4 bases and J dropped 8; count of bases not matched to a gene: 12. Germline V gene data show CDR1 as SGDLS and CDR2 as YYNGEE. This CDR3 reads CASSRTGTGLGGYTF. Written as DNA, the CDR3 is TGTGCCAGCAGCAGAACCGGGACAGGGTTGGGAGGCTACACCTTC.

J is TRBJ1-2 and V is TRBV7-9; D gene unclear. The CDR3 extends over 12 amino acids. Per the germline V gene, CDR1 is SEHNR and CDR2 is FQNEAQ (reference sequence). The V end was cut by 5 bases, the J end by 8 bases, with 12 bases between. The CDR3 spells CASSPNFVGYTF. CDR3 coding DNA: TGTGCCAGCAGCCCCAATTTTGTGGGCTACACCTTC.

The chain is built from TRBV11-3 and TRBJ1-4; D may be TRBD1 (5 bases). CDR1 is SGHNT, CDR2 YENEEA, per germline. V was pared by 5 bases and J by 11 bases, with 15 bases between. The CDR3 is 13 amino acids. CDR3 DNA sequence: TGTGCCAGCAGCGACCGGACCGGGGGGAAACTGTTTTTT. This gives the protein CASSDRTGGKLFF.

V is TRBV3-1 (or the pseudogene TRBV3-2) and J is TRBJ2-3, with a tentative D call TRBD2 (5 bases). This CDR3 is 11 amino acids long. V was shortened by 4 bases and J by 9 bases, with 8 bases between the two germline ends. The germline CDR1 and CDR2 sequences are LGHDT and YNNKEL (reference sequence). CDR3 in DNA: TGTGCCAGCAGCCGGGGAGACACGCAGTATTTT. It yields the protein CASSRGDTQYF.

The chain couples TRBV5-4 to TRBJ2-3; 10 bases map to TRBD1. The germline V gene encodes CDR1 SGHNT and CDR2 YYREEE (reference sequence). With 4 bases clipped from V and 0 bases from J, the junction kept 2 bases outside the gene matches. The CDR3 consists of 15 residues. The CDR3 DNA is TGTGCCAGCAGCGTGGGACAGGGGAGCACAGATACGCAGTATTTT. Its protein product is CASSVGQGSTDTQYF.

The sample holds a few counts of this clone. The chain joins TRBV30 to TRBJ1-5; 9 bases line up with TRBD1. This CDR3 region has 15 residues. Germline V gene lookup returns CDR1 GTSNPN and CDR2 SVGIG (reference sequence). V lost 1 base, J lost 2 bases, and 3 bases stayed unmatched. CDR3 sequence: CAWSGGQGGNQPQHF. In nucleotides, the CDR3 is TGTGCCTGGAGTGGGGGACAGGGCGGCAATCAGCCCCAGCATTTT.

The table lists this clone with a count of one. The chain employs TRBV30 and TRBJ1-1, with a possible D match to TRBD1 (6 bases). V was pared by 0 bases and J by 6 bases, with 11 bases between. Germline V gives CDR1 GTSNPN, CDR2 SVGIG (reference sequence). This CDR3 has 13 residues. The CDR3 loop reads CAWSVGGQAEAFF. CDR3 in DNA: TGTGCCTGGAGTGTCGGGGGGCAGGCTGAAGCTTTCTTT.

This clone was counted between two and nine times. The V gene is TRBV7-9, the J gene TRBJ1-2; 10 nucleotides agree with TRBD1. This CDR3 region has 14 residues. Germline CDR1 and CDR2: SEHNR and FQNEAQ (reference sequence). The trim removed 5 bases at V and 8 bases at J, leaving 8 bases unmatched. In DNA form, the CDR3 reads TGTGCCAGCAGCCCTACCGGGACAGGGGAAGGCTACACCTTC. Its protein is CASSPTGTGEGYTF.

V gene TRBV4-1 combines with J gene TRBJ1-2, with 7 nucleotides matching TRBD1. Germline V CDR1 and CDR2: MGHRA, YSYEKL. V shed 0 bases, J shed 3 bases, and the junction held 4 bases outside the gene matches. This CDR3 region has 15 residues. The DNA for the CDR3 is TGCGCCAGCAGCCAAGATTGGGACAGAGACTATGGCTACACCTTC. The encoded protein is CASSQDWDRDYGYTF.

In DNA form, the CDR3 reads TGTGCCAGCTCCCCGAATAGAGATGTCAATGAGCAGTTCTTC. It encodes CASSPNRDVNEQFF. The V gene is TRBV18, the J gene TRBJ2-1, with no clear D. Looked up from germline, CDR1 is KGHSH and CDR2 is LQKENI. This CDR3 spans 14 amino acids. V was pared by 6 bases and J by 6 bases, with 15 bases between. Full variable domain (remainder filled in from reference TRBV18 and TRBJ2-1): NAGVMQNPRHLVRRRGQEARLRCSPMKGHSHVYWYRQLPEEGLKFMVYLQKENIIDESGMPKERFSAEFPKEGPSILRIQQVVRGDSAAYFCASSPNRDVNEQFFGPGTRLTVL.

The V gene is TRBV15, the J gene TRBJ1-2, with 9 bases fitting TRBD1. Trimming removed 0 bases from V and 8 bases from J; junction bases left unmatched: 7. From germline, CDR1 is LNHNV and CDR2 YYDKDF (reference sequence). The CDR3 has 15 amino acids. CDR3 nucleotide sequence: TGTGCCACCAGCAGAGATTCACAGGGGGCGCGGGGCTACACCTTC. Its protein is CATSRDSQGARGYTF.

This sequence joins TRBV18 and TRBJ1-1, with TRBD1 as a possible D gene (6 bases). V was pared by 1 base and J by 4 bases, with 10 bases between. The V gene's germline CDR1 is KGHSH and CDR2 LQKENI. CDR3 length: 14 residues. CDR3 in amino acids: CASSPRTDRTEAFF. The CDR3 DNA reads as TGTGCCAGCTCACCACGGACAGATCGCACTGAAGCTTTCTTT.

V usage is TRBV5-4 and J usage is TRBJ1-2; D possibly corresponds to TRBD1 (5 bases). Trimming cost V 5 bases and J 7 bases, with 15 bases left between them. This CDR3 spans 13 amino acids. Germline CDR1 SGHNT, CDR2 YYREEE (reference sequence). CDR3 amino acids: CASRVAPGVGYTF. CDR3 DNA sequence: TGTGCCAGCAGGGTAGCTCCGGGGGTTGGCTACACCTTC.

The rearrangement uses TRBV6-1 and TRBJ1-2; D unclear. This CDR3 is built from 13 residues. CDR1 is MNHNS and CDR2 is SASEGT in the germline V gene. V was trimmed by 3 bases and J by 8 bases, leaving 13 bases between them. For the CDR3, the DNA is TGTGCCAGCAGTGAGGAGGGTCGAAGGGGCTACACCTTC. Protein product: CASSEEGRRGYTF.

This clone turned up a few times. The chain recombines TRBV6-2 or TRBV6-3 with TRBJ2-7; D is ambiguous. Per germline, CDR1 MNHEY and CDR2 SVGEGT. This CDR3 comprises 14 residues. Trimming cost V 2 bases and J 6 bases, with 14 bases left between them. The CDR3 loop reads CASSYPEVSGEQYF. In nucleotides, the CDR3 is TGTGCCAGCAGTTACCCGGAAGTTTCGGGCGAGCAGTACTTC.

CDR3 nucleotide sequence: TGTGCCAGCAGCCCGGGACAGGACCGCACTGAAGCTTTCTTT. Its protein product is CASSPGQDRTEAFF. The J gene is TRBJ1-1, the V gene TRBV14; 8 bases match TRBD1. Germline-derived CDR1 and CDR2 are SGHDN and FVKESK. This CDR3 region has 14 residues. The J segment lost 4 bases and the V segment lost 4 bases, leaving 5 bases of the junction unmatched.